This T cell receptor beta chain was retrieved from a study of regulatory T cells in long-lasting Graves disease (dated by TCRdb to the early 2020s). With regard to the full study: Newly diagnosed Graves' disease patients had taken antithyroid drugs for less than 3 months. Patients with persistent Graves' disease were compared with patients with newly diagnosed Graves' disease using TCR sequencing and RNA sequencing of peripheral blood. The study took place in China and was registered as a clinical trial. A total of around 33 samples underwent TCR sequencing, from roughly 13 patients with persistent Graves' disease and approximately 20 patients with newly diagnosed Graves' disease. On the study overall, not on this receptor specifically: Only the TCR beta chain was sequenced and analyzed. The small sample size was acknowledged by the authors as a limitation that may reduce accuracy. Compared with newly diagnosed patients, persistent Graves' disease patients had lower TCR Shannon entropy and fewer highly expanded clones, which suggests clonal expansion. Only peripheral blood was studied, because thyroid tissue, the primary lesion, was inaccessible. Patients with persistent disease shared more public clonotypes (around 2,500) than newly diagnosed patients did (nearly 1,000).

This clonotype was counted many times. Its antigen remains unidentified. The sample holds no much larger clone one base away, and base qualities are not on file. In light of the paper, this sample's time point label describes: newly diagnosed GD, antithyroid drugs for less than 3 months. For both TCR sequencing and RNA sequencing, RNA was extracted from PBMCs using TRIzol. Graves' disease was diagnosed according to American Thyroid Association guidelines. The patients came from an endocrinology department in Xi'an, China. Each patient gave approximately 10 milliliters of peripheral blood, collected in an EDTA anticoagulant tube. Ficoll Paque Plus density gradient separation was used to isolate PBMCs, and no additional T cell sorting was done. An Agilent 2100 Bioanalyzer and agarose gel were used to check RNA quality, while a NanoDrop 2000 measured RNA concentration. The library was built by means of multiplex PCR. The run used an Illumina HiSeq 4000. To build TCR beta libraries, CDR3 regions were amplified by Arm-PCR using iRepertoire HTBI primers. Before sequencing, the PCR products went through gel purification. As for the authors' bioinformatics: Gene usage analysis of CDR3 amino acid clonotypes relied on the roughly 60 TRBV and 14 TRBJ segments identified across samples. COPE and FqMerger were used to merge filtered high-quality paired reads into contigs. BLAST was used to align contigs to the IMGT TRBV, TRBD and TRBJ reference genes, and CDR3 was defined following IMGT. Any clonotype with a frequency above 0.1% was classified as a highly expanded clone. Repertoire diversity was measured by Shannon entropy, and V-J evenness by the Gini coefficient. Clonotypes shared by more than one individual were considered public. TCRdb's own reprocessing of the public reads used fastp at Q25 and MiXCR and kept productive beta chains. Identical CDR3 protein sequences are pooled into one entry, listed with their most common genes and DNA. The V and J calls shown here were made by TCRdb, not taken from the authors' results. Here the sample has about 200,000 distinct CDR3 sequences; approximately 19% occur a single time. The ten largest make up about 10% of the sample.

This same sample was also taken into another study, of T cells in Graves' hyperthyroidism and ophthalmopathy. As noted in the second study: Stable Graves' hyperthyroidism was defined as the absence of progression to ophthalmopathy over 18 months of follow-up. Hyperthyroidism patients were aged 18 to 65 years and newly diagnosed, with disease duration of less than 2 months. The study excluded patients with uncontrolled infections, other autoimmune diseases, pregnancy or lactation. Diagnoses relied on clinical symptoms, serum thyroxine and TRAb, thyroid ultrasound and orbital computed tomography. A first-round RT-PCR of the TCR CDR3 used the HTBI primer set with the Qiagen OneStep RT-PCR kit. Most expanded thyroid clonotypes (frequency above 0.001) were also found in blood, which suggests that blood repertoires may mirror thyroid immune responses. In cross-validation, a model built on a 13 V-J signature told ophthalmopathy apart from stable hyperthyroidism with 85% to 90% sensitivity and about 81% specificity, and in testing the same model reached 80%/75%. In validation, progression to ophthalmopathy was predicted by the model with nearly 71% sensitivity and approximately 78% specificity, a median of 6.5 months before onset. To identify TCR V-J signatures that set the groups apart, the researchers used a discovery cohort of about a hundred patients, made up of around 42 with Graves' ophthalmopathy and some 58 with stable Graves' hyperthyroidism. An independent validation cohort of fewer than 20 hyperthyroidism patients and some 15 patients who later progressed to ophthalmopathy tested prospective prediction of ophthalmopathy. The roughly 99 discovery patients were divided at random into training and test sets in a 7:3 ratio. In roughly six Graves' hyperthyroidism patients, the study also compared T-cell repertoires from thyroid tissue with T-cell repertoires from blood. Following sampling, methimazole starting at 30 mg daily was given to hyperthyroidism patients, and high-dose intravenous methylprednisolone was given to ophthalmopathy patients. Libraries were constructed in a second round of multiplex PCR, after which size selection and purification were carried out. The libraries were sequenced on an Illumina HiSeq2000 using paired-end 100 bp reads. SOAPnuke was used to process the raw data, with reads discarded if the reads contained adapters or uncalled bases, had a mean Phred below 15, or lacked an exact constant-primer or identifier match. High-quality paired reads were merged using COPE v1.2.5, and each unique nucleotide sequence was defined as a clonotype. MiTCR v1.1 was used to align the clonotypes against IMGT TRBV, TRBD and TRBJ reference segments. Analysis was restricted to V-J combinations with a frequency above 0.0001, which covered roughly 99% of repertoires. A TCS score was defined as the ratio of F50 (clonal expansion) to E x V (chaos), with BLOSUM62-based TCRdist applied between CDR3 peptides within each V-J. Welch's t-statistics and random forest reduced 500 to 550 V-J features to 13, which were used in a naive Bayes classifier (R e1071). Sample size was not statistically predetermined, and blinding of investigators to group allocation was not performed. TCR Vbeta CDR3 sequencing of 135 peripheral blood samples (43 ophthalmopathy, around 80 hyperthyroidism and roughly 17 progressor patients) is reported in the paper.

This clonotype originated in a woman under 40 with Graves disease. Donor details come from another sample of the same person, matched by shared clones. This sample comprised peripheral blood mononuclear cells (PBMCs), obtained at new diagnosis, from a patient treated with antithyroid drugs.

The nucleotide sequence is given as TGCGCCAGCAGAGAGACAGGGGACAATTCACCCCTCCACTTT. This sequence encodes CASRETGDNSPLHF. The chain links TRBV10-1 with TRBJ1-6; 8 nucleotides in the junction match TRBD1. Compared with germline, V lacks 6 bases and J lacks 7 bases; bases without a gene match: 5. Its CDR3 holds 14 amino acids, cysteine through phenylalanine. The CDR3 DNA has 42 bases and is translated from base 1. The germline V gene (reference sequence) yields WNHNN for CDR1 and SYGVQD for CDR2.